These T cell receptor beta chains were read from a single sample in a study of siplizumab effects on memory and regulatory T cells. The table came from immunoSEQ multiplex PCR; TCRdb's copy has only in-frame clones and leaves some out. The top ten hold under 2% of the sample, which has some 120,000 clones, less than 95% seen once. The sequenced material came from non-Treg CD4+ T cells sorted from blood. All receptors come from a human donor in good health. CDR3s include the opening cysteine and the closing phenylalanine or tryptophan. A D gene is named only where the DNA matches it firmly. The size entry is marked missing in some rows and otherwise reads once, few, many or a size class.

clone_size: .; j_call: TRBJ1-1; v_call: TRBV9; d_call: .; cdr3_aa: CASSVQVNTEAFF; cdr3_nt: TGTGCCAGCAGCGTTCAGGTGAACACTGAAGCTTTCTTT
clone_size: .; j_call: TRBJ2-7; v_call: TRBV15; d_call: .; cdr3_aa: CATSRVGGLGEQYF; cdr3_nt: TGTGCCACCAGCAGAGTCGGGGGATTGGGCGAGCAGTACTTC
clone_size: .; j_call: TRBJ2-5; v_call: TRBV19; d_call: .; cdr3_aa: CASSIVGASGVTQYF; cdr3_nt: TGTGCCAGTAGTATCGTGGGGGCCTCTGGGGTGACCCAGTACTTC
clone_size: .; j_call: TRBJ2-2; v_call: TRBV19; d_call: .; cdr3_aa: CASRNQGSNTGELFF; cdr3_nt: TGTGCCAGTAGAAACCAGGGGTCGAACACCGGGGAGCTGTTTTTT
clone_size: .; j_call: TRBJ1-2; v_call: TRBV5-4; d_call: TRBD1; cdr3_aa: CASSLDRGVPGYTF; cdr3_nt: TGTGCCAGCAGCTTGGACAGGGGAGTTCCTGGCTACACCTTC
clone_size: .; j_call: TRBJ1-4; v_call: TRBV18; d_call: .; cdr3_aa: CASSPLTGQEKLFF; cdr3_nt: TGTGCCAGCTCACCGCTGACAGGTCAGGAAAAACTGTTTTTT
clone_size: .; j_call: TRBJ2-1; v_call: TRBV6-6; d_call: .; cdr3_aa: CASSPERDEQFF; cdr3_nt: TGTGCCAGCTCGCCCGAACGGGATGAGCAGTTCTTC
clone_size: .; j_call: TRBJ1-2; v_call: TRBV18; d_call: .; cdr3_aa: CASSFDTDYGYTF; cdr3_nt: TGTGCCAGCTCATTCGACACAGACTATGGCTACACCTTC
clone_size: .; j_call: TRBJ1-5; v_call: TRBV6-5; d_call: TRBD1; cdr3_aa: CASSWTGVNQPQHF; cdr3_nt: TGTGCCAGCAGCTGGACAGGGGTGAATCAGCCCCAGCATTTT
clone_size: .; j_call: TRBJ1-2; v_call: TRBV25-1; d_call: .; cdr3_aa: CASSLGNYGYTF; cdr3_nt: TGTGCCAGCAGTTTGGGAAACTATGGCTACACCTTC
clone_size: once; j_call: TRBJ2-1; v_call: TRBV5-1; d_call: TRBD1; cdr3_aa: CASSSTGASYNEQFF; cdr3_nt: TGCGCCAGCAGCTCTACAGGGGCCTCCTACAATGAGCAGTTCTTC
clone_size: .; j_call: TRBJ2-3; v_call: TRBV5-1; d_call: .; cdr3_aa: CASSSTSTDTQYF; cdr3_nt: TGCGCCAGCAGCTCCACTAGCACAGATACGCAGTATTTT